This T cell receptor (beta chain) was recovered during a study of shared clonotypes between healthy human individuals. TCRdb's table, derived via immunoSEQ multiplex PCR, lists solely in-frame clones and lacks some. The sample lists about 590,000 clones; roughly 95% were seen once. CD8 cells classed as naive were CD45RO-negative and positively selected for CCR7, excluding terminally differentiated effector memory CD45RA+ cells. General study results and limits: Clonotype sharing across donors was expected to vary with sequencing depth. Generally, naive subsets (rather than memory subsets) showed larger estimated richness.

Note on this clone: Antigen: not known.

Germline V gene lookup returns CDR1 MNHEY and CDR2 SMNVEV (reference sequence). The J segment lost 3 bases and the V segment lost 6 bases, leaving 12 bases of the junction unmatched. The CDR3 contains 17 residues. Source material: naive CD8+ T cells sorted from blood. The chain links TRBV27 to TRBJ1-1; 11 positions match TRBD1. The origin of this receptor is a young woman in good health. DNA for the CDR3: TGTGCCAGCAGCAAACTCGTCCCGGGACAGGGGGACACTGAAGCTTTCTTT. Protein sequence: CASSKLVPGQGDTEAFF.